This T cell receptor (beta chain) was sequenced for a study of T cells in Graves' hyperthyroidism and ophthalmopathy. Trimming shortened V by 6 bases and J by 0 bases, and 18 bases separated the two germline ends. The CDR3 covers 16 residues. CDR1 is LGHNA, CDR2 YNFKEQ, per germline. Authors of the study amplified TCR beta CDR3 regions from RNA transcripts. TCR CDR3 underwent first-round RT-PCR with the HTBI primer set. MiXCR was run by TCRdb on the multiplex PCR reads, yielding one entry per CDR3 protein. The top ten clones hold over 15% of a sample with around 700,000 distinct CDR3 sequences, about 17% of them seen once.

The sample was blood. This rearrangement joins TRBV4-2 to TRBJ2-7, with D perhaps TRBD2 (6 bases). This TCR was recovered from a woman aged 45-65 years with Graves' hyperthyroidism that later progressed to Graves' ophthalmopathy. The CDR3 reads CASRHLGAGSSYEQYF. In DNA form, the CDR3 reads TGTGCCAGCAGGCACCTCGGGGCGGGGAGCTCCTACGAGCAGTACTTC.